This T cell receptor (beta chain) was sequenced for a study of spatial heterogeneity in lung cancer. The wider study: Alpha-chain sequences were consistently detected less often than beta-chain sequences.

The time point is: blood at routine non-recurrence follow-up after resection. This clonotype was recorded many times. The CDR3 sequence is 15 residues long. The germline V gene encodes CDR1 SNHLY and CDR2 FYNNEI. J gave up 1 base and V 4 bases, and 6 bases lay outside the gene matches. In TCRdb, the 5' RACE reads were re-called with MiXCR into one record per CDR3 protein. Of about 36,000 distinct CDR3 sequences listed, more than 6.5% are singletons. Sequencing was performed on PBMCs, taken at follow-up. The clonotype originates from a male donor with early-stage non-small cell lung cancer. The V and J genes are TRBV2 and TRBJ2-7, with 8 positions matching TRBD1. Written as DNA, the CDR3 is TGTGCCAGCAGTGCCAGGGGGCCTGGGTCCTACGAGCAGTACTTC. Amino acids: CASSARGPGSYEQYF.